This T cell receptor beta chain was documented in a study of T cell responses to AZD1222 COVID-19 vaccine. General study results and limits: Within unmutated variant regions lay the reported targets of nearly half of spike-specific TCRs.

CDR3 length: 15 amino acids. Trimming removed 0 bases at V and 1 base at J, with 9 bases between. Looked up from germline, CDR1 is SGHAT and CDR2 is FQNNGV. Worth noting for this clone: Antigen specificity is unknown.

The data were produced by immunoSEQ multiplex PCR, yet TCRdb's version contains in-frame clones alone and is incomplete. The sample shows some 170,000 clones, 70% to 90% of them seen only once. Sequencing was performed on peripheral blood, taken 28 days after the second dose of the MenACWY control vaccine. The sequence derives from an adult who received the MenACWY meningococcal vaccine as a control. This sequence joins TRBV11-2 and TRBJ2-5; either TRBD1 or TRBD2 may fit D (5 bases each). The CDR3 region has the DNA TGTGCCAGCAGCTTAGATGTGGGGGTCCAAGAGACCCAGTACTTC. Protein sequence: CASSLDVGVQETQYF.